Sequencing of this TCR beta chain was carried out in a study of post-analysis software for immune sequencing data. The overall study: Relapsing-remitting, secondary progressive and progressive-relapsing multiple sclerosis were all included among the disease courses. Study-level points and caveats: TRBV5-6, TRBV5-1 and TRBV20-1 belonged to a set of roughly five TRBV segments that were more frequent in patients than controls. With F measure, samples from one preparation batch clustered together strongly. The normalized Chao1 diversity of multiple sclerosis patients was significantly lower than that of controls.

Concerning this clonotype itself: Its target is not known.

Unique molecular identifiers were built into the TCR beta cDNA libraries. Via MiXCR, TCRdb re-called the PCR reads, giving one row per CDR3 protein. Of around 770,000 distinct CDR3 sequences in the sample, about half were seen once. CDR1 is LGHNT and CDR2 is FRNRAP in the germline V gene. The CDR3 runs to 14 residues. V shed 7 bases, J shed 5 bases, and the junction held 7 bases outside the gene matches. The V call is TRBV12-5, the J call TRBJ2-3, with 9 bases identical to TRBD1. Sequencing was performed on blood. The TCR was taken from a girl aged 10 to 17 with multiple sclerosis. The CDR3 DNA follows: TGTGCTAGTGTTGATACAGGGGGCAGAGATACGCAGTATTTT. As protein: CASVDTGGRDTQYF. The full variable domain, rest sourced from reference TRBV12-5 and TRBJ2-3, is DARVTQTPRHKVTEMGQEVTMRCQPILGHNTVFWYRQTMMQGLELLAYFRNRAPLDDSGMPKDRFSAEMPDATLATLKIQPSEPRDSAVYFCASVDTGGRDTQYFGPGTRLTVL.